Sequencing of this TCR beta chain was carried out in a study of cytomegalovirus exposure and HLA in healthy donors. Study-level results: Analysis performed later found roughly 17,000 TCR beta sequences associated with HLA alleles at 0.05 false discovery rate. In the analysis, some V segments, TRBV6-2 and TRBV6-3 included, were excluded as indistinguishable.

Regarding this clone: What it binds is unknown.

This PCR relied on a set of 60 Vbeta primers and 13 Jbeta primers. Original handling: A later analysis counted 65 million to 80 million unique TCR beta chains, around 10 million shared. Clones were sequenced by immunoSEQ multiplex PCR, and TCRdb holds only the in-frame ones, with some missing. V and J calls plus clone size are reproduced from that table; the DNA served to infer D and trimming. The data contain more than 100,000 clones, 75% to 80% of them singletons. Germline CDR1 and CDR2: SGHVS and FNYEAQ. Deletions cut 5 bases from V and 5 bases from J, with 15 bases between. CDR3 length: 15 amino acids.

The TCR comes from a male donor in good health and CMV-seronegative. The V gene is TRBV7-6, the J gene TRBJ1-4; possible D gene TRBD1, 6 bases. Sequenced: PBMCs. In nucleotides, the CDR3 is TGTGCCAGCAGCACACGACAGGCGGAAAATGAAAAACTGTTTTTT. This gives the protein CASSTRQAENEKLFF.